This T cell receptor (beta chain) was retrieved from a study of cytomegalovirus exposure and HLA in healthy donors (dated by TCRdb to 2016 to 2017). In terms of the full investigation: In an earlier analysis of 587 of the donors, approximately 300 Gb of sequence data and 117 million unique TCR beta sequences from 150 million to 200 million T cells were reported. An early release that covered about 600 HLA-typed donors contained approximately 300 gigabases of sequencing data and around 85 million unique TCR sequences. Of the 350 to 450 genotyped donors, approximately 80% fell in the genetic ancestry cluster associated with self-reported Caucasian donors. The aim of the study was to test whether cataloging public T cell receptors could identify signatures of past pathogen exposure. The study used immunosequencing to profile the T cell repertoires of about 670 subjects and linked those repertoires to cytomegalovirus serostatus. A separate validation cohort of 100 to 150 different subjects was used in addition to the 666-subject first cohort. The study combined high-throughput TCR immunosequencing, statistical association of individual TCRs with disease status, and machine learning to predict cytomegalovirus infection status. A later analysis re-analyzed previously published TCR beta repertoires from 550 to 700 donors and added high-resolution HLA genotyping to study TCR occurrence patterns. Rather than using new phenotypic data, the later analysis identified candidate immune exposures from TCR beta sequences and from how often those sequences occurred across donors. To decide whether each TCR beta V gene segment behaved as functional or pseudogenic, an earlier analysis of some 600 of the donors relied on high-throughput TCR beta sequencing. Donor age, sex, ethnicity and CMV serostatus were compiled alongside the repertoire data. In a later genetic analysis, genome-wide SNP genotypes for 398 of the 666 donors were used, and that subset was treated as a discovery cohort. All discovery cohort repertoires had been generated using a single sequencing platform. Both class I and class II loci were covered by HLA typing, at four-digit resolution. The number of typed donors differed by locus: about 620-630 for A, B, C, DRB1 and DQB1; approximately 520 for DQA1; around 580 for DPA1; and 400 to 480 for DPB1. Roughly 5 DR-DQ haplotypes were handled as single units for association and clustering, since linkage in the cohort was strong. Among some 410 genotyped donors of the cohort, an average of roughly 240,000 unique TCR beta nucleotide sequences were sequenced per donor, roughly 20% of them non-productive. The study at large found these results: Most TCR sequences were seen in very few donors, while some public TCRs were found in many individuals. At a false discovery rate of 0.05, a later analysis linked around 17,000 TCR beta sequences to specific HLA alleles. The only immune exposure information available for the cohort was CMV serostatus. Linkage disequilibrium might explain the correlated functional status among segregating V segments, but an unknown experimental factor could not be ruled out. Presence/absence analyses assumed roughly uniform sequencing depth across donors, an assumption that may not hold. A later genetic analysis reported fewer N-insertions in productive TCRs among donors in an Asian-associated ancestry cluster than the roughly 700-donor mean. The sequencing pipeline was judged likely to have produced a cluster of highly shared sequence variants as a technical artifact. According to a later analysis, parvovirus B19, influenza, CMV and Epstein-Barr virus appeared linked to several top co-occurrence clusters. Three of the identified cytomegalovirus-associated TCR beta chains were confirmed in vitro to be specific for cytomegalovirus antigens. A later analysis found that HLA-associated TCR beta chains were more clonally expanded and had lower generation probabilities than equally common non-associated chains. Broadly in line with IMGT annotations, most TCR beta V segments showed up in productive rearrangements about 87% or about 30% of the time in an earlier analysis of approximately 600 of the donors. Only TCR beta chains were sequenced in this cohort, and the absence of alpha or paired-chain data limited detectable features. An association between a missense DCLRE1C variant and V-gene and J-gene trimming of TCR beta chains was found in a later genetic analysis and replicated in an independent cohort. Because counts were too low, more than 15 rarely observed V segments, including chromosome 9 orphons, were left out of the earlier analysis of 500 to 750 of the donors. The study listed 170 or so TCR beta chains as associated with cytomegalovirus. The classifier was reported to diagnose cytomegalovirus status with high specificity and sensitivity in both the original cohort and the validation cohort. In a later analysis, the rate of TCR association differed among HLA loci, with DRB1 alleles having the most associated TCRs and HLA-C alleles having the fewest. A further reported finding was that TCR beta sequences accurately predicted the HLA-A and HLA-B alleles for most subjects in the first cohort. When HLA alleles, especially DR and DQ, strongly co-occurred, TCR associations were difficult to assign to individual alleles. Most CMV-associated TCR beta chains appeared to be HLA-restricted in a later analysis, and the HLA associations seemed to be driven largely by CMV exposure. The 87-base-pair reads could not distinguish some IMGT-functional V segments, including TRBV6-2 and TRBV6-3, so those segments were excluded. Because some donors lacked HLA typing at each locus, the association tests relied only on the typed subset. The authors suggested that the approach could potentially be extended to other disease states and immunological phenotypes.

Including the terminal cysteine and phenylalanine, the CDR3 comprises 16 residues. The only DNA kept is the CDR3, 48 bases in frame from the first base. According to the germline V gene, CDR1 reads SGDLS and CDR2 reads YYNGEE. At the junction V is shortened by 3 bases and J by 0 bases, with 13 bases in between. A note on this clone: Its recognized antigen is unknown. Base qualities are missing; no much larger clone stands one base away.

In total, approximately 610 healthy bone marrow donors made up the cohort. At the time of sampling, all cohort members were nominally healthy, though unrecorded immune exposures were likely present. The donor was CMV seronegative and belonged to the group of more than 300 seronegative cohort members. A peripheral blood sample was provided by each donor, and peripheral blood mononuclear cells were used for TCR beta sequencing. Genomic DNA was extracted from the blood cell samples with the Qiagen DNeasy Blood Extraction Kit. Library preparation was by the immunoSEQ multiplex PCR assay. The multiplex PCR relied on a mix of 60 forward primers for TCR Vbeta segments and 13 reverse primers for TCR Jbeta segments. The CDR3 region of rearranged TCR beta genes was amplified from genomic DNA by a multiplex PCR assay. The Illumina HiSeq System was used to sequence the amplified TCR beta libraries as 87-base-pair reads. On the authors' methods: A later analysis tallied around 82 million unique TCR beta chains across the 666 repertoires, and approximately 9.9 million of those chains were shared by two or more donors. Raw reads were error-corrected and collapsed into unique sequences with a nearest-neighbor algorithm that merged closely related sequences to remove PCR and sequencing errors. V, D and J gene segments were assigned by aligning CDR3 sequences to IMGT reference sequences. For a sequence to be retained, at least a six-nucleotide match to both a V gene segment and a J gene segment was required. Rearrangements were classified as productive when the CDR3 lacked stop codons and remained in frame with V and J, and all other rearrangements were classified as non-productive. Following IMGT convention, CDR3 was defined as the stretch from the second conserved V-encoded cysteine to the conserved J-encoded phenylalanine. In an earlier analysis of around 570 of the donors, sequences lacking an unambiguous match to a single V gene segment were excluded. In an earlier analysis of about 590 of the donors, a V segment was called functional when productive rearrangements were above 56.7%, and segregating when the standard deviation between donors exceeded 5%. A statistical classification framework was developed to diagnose cytomegalovirus status using the catalog of TCR beta chain sequences. A later analysis assigned V and J genes by comparing TCR nucleotide sequences with IMGT/GENE-DB human TR gene sequences. The TCRdist pipeline was used in a later analysis to assign CDR3 sequences and most-parsimonious VDJ recombination scenarios. In a later analysis, every TCR beta chain was defined by the combination of its CDR3 amino acid sequence and its V-gene family, and reads without a unique V-gene family were dropped. In a later analysis, 500 to 700 highly shared, low-generation-probability nucleotide sequences were removed to address suspected cross-contamination and a sequencing artifact. In a later analysis, a clonal expansion index for each public chain was calculated from normalized within-repertoire ranks of inferred template counts. A later analysis computed generation probabilities with a VDJ recombination model fitted to out-of-frame rearrangements, and checked the results against IGoR. Hypergeometric tests were used in a later analysis to score TCR-TCR, TCR-HLA and TCR-CMV co-occurrence, with a repertoire-size bias correction applied to the TCR pairs. In a later analysis, false discovery rates were estimated by permuting HLA or CMV assignments 20 times. In a later analysis, co-occurring TCRs were grouped with DBSCAN, and TCRdist sequence similarity was added when clustering was performed within HLA-allele-positive subsets. Repertoires with fewer than 30,000 or more than 120,000 public chains were left out of co-occurrence clustering, as were four to six repertoires with anomalous nucleotide sharing. Here the immuneACCESS table is served through TCRdb, limited to in-frame sequences with V and J called. Missing clones are a known gap in these copies; in checked studies unresolved V genes cover under half, and the rest lacks a known reason. V, J and clone size reflect that table, while D and trimming were determined from the DNA. The sample records some 90,000 clones, roughly four fifths of which are singletons. 3.8% of the sample rests with the top ten.

Here the chain combines TRBV9 and TRBJ2-1; TRBD1 could be the D gene, as 6 bases match. The TCR sequence derives from a man between 45 and 60 years old in good health and CMV-seronegative. The sequencing sample was made of PBMCs. In nucleotides, the sequence is TGTGCCAGCAGCGCACGGGACATAAGCTCCTACAATGAGCAGTTCTTC. This yields the protein CASSARDISSYNEQFF.